This record covers a single T cell receptor (beta chain). These data originate in a study of control samples from healthy donors and cancer patients. Germline V gives CDR1 LNHDA, CDR2 SQIVND (reference sequence). V shed 4 bases and J shed 0 bases, with 12 bases lying between them. The CDR3 runs 16 residues. TCRdb's copy holds only in-frame clones and misses some; the assay was immunoSEQ multiplex PCR. The sample yields about 94,000 clones, 90% seen once. The sequence derives from a woman aged 18-29 years in good health. The V and J genes are TRBV19 and TRBJ1-4; D gene uncertain. The source material was blood. The CDR3 here is CASSKGTVATNEKLFF. DNA of the CDR3: TGTGCCAGTAGTAAGGGCACTGTTGCAACTAATGAAAAACTGTTTTTT. Full variable domain (rest looked up from reference TRBV19 and TRBJ1-4): DGGITQSPKYLFRKEGQNVTLSCEQNLNHDAMYWYRQDPGQGLRLIYYSQIVNDFQKGDIAEGYSVSREKKESFPLTVTSAQKNPTAFYLCASSKGTVATNEKLFFGSGTQLSVL.